These T cell receptor beta chains were read from a single sample in a study of beta chain features in type 1 diabetes. TCRdb's table, derived via immunoSEQ multiplex PCR, lists solely in-frame clones and lacks some. This sample has approximately 15,000 clones, with approximately 47% found just once. The sequenced sample was stem cell memory CD4+ T cells from blood. The receptors derive from a woman in her 40s in good health. CDR3s include the opening cysteine and the closing phenylalanine or tryptophan. A D gene is named only where the DNA matches it firmly. The size of a clone is reported for some rows only, either as once, few or many, or as a class for expanded clones.

j_call clone_size d_call v_call cdr3_aa cdr3_nt
TRBJ2-1 few TRBD1 TRBV2 CASSGGGQGVGPYSSYNEQFF TGTGCCAGCAGTGGAGGAGGACAGGGTGTGGGGCCCTATAGCTCCTACAATGAGCAGTTCTTC
TRBJ2-3 - TRBD2 TRBV6-5 CASRSGGAESDTQYF TGTGCCAGCAGAAGCGGGGGGGCCGAATCAGATACGCAGTATTTT
TRBJ2-2 few TRBD1 TRBV5-4 CASSQGQGAIGELFF TGTGCCAGCAGCCAGGGACAGGGGGCGATCGGGGAGCTGTTTTTT
TRBJ1-2 - - TRBV7-2 CASSLFPPRTTNIYGYTF TGTGCCAGCAGCTTATTCCCCCCCCGGACTACTAACATCTATGGCTACACCTTC
TRBJ2-5 - TRBD2 TRBV5-1 CASSPWVSGDVETQYF TGCGCCAGCAGCCCCTGGGTTAGCGGGGATGTCGAGACCCAGTACTTC
TRBJ2-5 - TRBD1 TRBV6-1 CAGRQGQETQYF TGTGCCGGCAGACAGGGGCAAGAGACCCAGTACTTC
TRBJ2-3 - - TRBV19 CASSTLGSYTQYF TGTGCCAGTAGCACCCTGGGTAGCTATACGCAGTATTTT
TRBJ1-1 few TRBD1 TRBV7-2 CASSADRGPKNTEAFF TGTGCCAGCAGCGCCGACAGGGGGCCAAAGAACACTGAAGCTTTCTTT
TRBJ2-7 few - TRBV18 CASSPLMDSVDEQYF TGTGCCAGCTCACCTTTAATGGACAGTGTCGACGAGCAGTACTTC
TRBJ2-7 - TRBD2 TRBV7-2 CASSSLRGGETYEQYF TGTGCCAGCAGCTCACTCCGGGGGGGAGAGACCTACGAGCAGTACTTC
TRBJ1-1 - - TRBV10-1 CASSDEGGPNTEAFF TGCGCCAGCAGTGATGAGGGGGGGCCGAACACTGAAGCTTTCTTT
TRBJ1-2 few TRBD1 TRBV7-9 CASSFGTANYGYTF TGTGCCAGCAGTTTTGGGACAGCTAACTATGGCTACACCTTC
TRBJ1-4 - - TRBV7-8 CASSLALGGSEKLFF TGTGCCAGCAGCTTAGCGCTTGGGGGGAGTGAAAAACTGTTTTTT
TRBJ1-1 few TRBD1 TRBV19 CASTPRGGQGMNTEAFF TGTGCCAGTACCCCAAGGGGCGGACAGGGGATGAACACTGAAGCTTTCTTT
TRBJ2-5 - - TRBV14 CASSQGRQQETQYF TGTGCCAGCAGCCAAGGTAGACAACAAGAGACCCAGTACTTC
TRBJ1-4 - - TRBV19 CASSIVRRATNEKLFF TGTGCCAGTAGTATAGTCCGGCGGGCAACTAATGAAAAACTGTTTTTT
TRBJ2-7 - - TRBV6-5 CASRKTQEVYEQYF TGTGCCAGCAGGAAAACGCAGGAGGTCTACGAGCAGTACTTC
TRBJ2-1 - - TRBV4-1 CASSQDNPTLVNEQFF TGCGCCAGCAGCCAAGATAACCCCACTTTAGTCAATGAGCAGTTCTTC
TRBJ1-6 few - TRBV27 CASSFQGSPLHF TGTGCCAGCAGTTTTCAGGGTTCACCCCTCCACTTT
TRBJ1-2 - TRBD1 TRBV9 CASSVGTGAYGYTF TGTGCCAGCAGCGTAGGGACAGGGGCCTATGGCTACACCTTC
TRBJ2-7 - TRBD2 TRBV5-1 CASQPSGGGYEQYF TGCGCCAGCCAACCTAGCGGGGGGGGGTACGAGCAGTACTTC
TRBJ1-1 - TRBD1 TRBV19 CASSMGTGLNMNTEAFF TGTGCCAGTAGTATGGGGACAGGACTCAACATGAACACTGAAGCTTTCTTT
TRBJ2-3 medium-sized TRBD1 TRBV7-9 CASSFGTGLTDTQYF TGTGCCAGCAGCTTCGGGACAGGTCTCACAGATACGCAGTATTTT
TRBJ1-4 - - TRBV18 CASSTDSRSEKLFF TGTGCCAGCTCAACGGACTCCCGGAGCGAAAAACTGTTTTTT
TRBJ2-7 - - TRBV5-1 CASSKIETGSYEQYF TGCGCCAGCAGCAAGATAGAGACAGGATCCTACGAGCAGTACTTC
TRBJ2-5 - - TRBV6-5 CASSYVGTQYF TGTGCCAGCAGTTACGTCGGGACCCAGTACTTC
TRBJ2-7 - - TRBV2 CASKVGASGSYEQYF TGTGCCAGCAAGGTAGGGGCGAGTGGCTCCTACGAGCAGTACTTC
TRBJ2-4 - - TRBV6-5 CASSSFRVRAKNIQYF TGTGCCAGCAGTTCTTTCAGGGTCCGAGCCAAAAACATTCAGTACTTC
TRBJ2-2 few - TRBV5-1 CASSLGTTNTGELFF TGCGCCAGCAGCTTGGGAACAACGAACACCGGGGAGCTGTTTTTT
TRBJ1-3 - - TRBV25-1 CASSEPRTSGNTIYF TGTGCCAGCAGTGAACCAAGGACATCTGGAAACACCATATATTTT
TRBJ2-2 few - TRBV4-3 CASSQVQGPHRELFF TGCGCCAGCAGCCAAGTTCAGGGGCCCCACCGGGAGCTGTTTTTT
TRBJ2-3 - TRBD1 TRBV19 CASRRLGQLSTDTQYF TGTGCCAGTAGGAGACTGGGACAGTTGAGCACAGATACGCAGTATTTT
TRBJ1-2 few TRBD1 TRBV5-4 CASSYTGGAYGYTF TGTGCCAGCAGCTATACAGGGGGGGCCTATGGCTACACCTTC
TRBJ2-7 - TRBD2 TRBV5-4 CASSASSGGYDEQYF TGTGCCAGCAGCGCGTCTAGCGGGGGTTACGACGAGCAGTACTTC
TRBJ1-2 - TRBD1 TRBV7-8 CASSFRTGSKGGYTF TGTGCCAGCAGCTTTCGGACAGGGAGCAAAGGTGGCTACACCTTC
TRBJ1-5 - TRBD1 TRBV19 CASSRAGGQPQHF TGTGCCAGTAGTAGGGCAGGGGGCCAGCCCCAGCATTTT
TRBJ2-2 few - TRBV5-1 CASSTPIPTGELFF TGCGCCAGCAGCACCCCTATCCCCACCGGGGAGCTGTTTTTT
TRBJ2-1 few TRBD2 TRBV5-1 CASSWTSGGAYNEQFF TGCGCCAGCAGCTGGACTAGCGGGGGGGCTTACAATGAGCAGTTCTTC
TRBJ2-2 - TRBD2 TRBV9 CASSVVDVRGGMNTGELFF TGTGCCAGCAGCGTAGTAGATGTGCGGGGGGGGATGAACACCGGGGAGCTGTTTTTT
TRBJ1-2 - TRBD1 TRBV19 CASSTGGNNYGYTF TGTGCCAGTAGTACAGGGGGCAATAACTATGGCTACACCTTC
TRBJ1-1 few - TRBV25-1 CASMDARGVTEAFF TGTGCCAGCATGGATGCCCGGGGAGTCACTGAAGCTTTCTTT
TRBJ1-1 - - TRBV2 CASSEREVRYTEAFF TGTGCCAGCAGTGAAAGGGAGGTCAGGTACACTGAAGCTTTCTTT
TRBJ2-5 few - TRBV19 CASSPGSQETQYF TGTGCCAGTAGTCCGGGAAGCCAAGAGACCCAGTACTTC
TRBJ2-5 - TRBD2 TRBV7-9 CASSLFKRGVYQETQYF TGTGCCAGCAGCTTATTTAAGCGGGGGGTCTACCAAGAGACCCAGTACTTC
TRBJ1-6 - - TRBV2 CASSEMGGQALNSPLHF TGTGCCAGCAGTGAAATGGGTGGGCAAGCATTAAATTCACCCCTCCACTTT
TRBJ2-1 few TRBD2 TRBV6-1 CASSRQRGWDNEQFF TGTGCCAGCAGCCGTCAGCGGGGGTGGGACAATGAGCAGTTCTTC
TRBJ2-1 - TRBD2 TRBV6-6 CASRESGGTFF TGTGCCAGCAGAGAAAGCGGGGGGACGTTCTTC
TRBJ2-3 few - TRBV10-2 CASKIGALTDTQYF TGCGCCAGCAAGATAGGGGCGCTTACAGATACGCAGTATTTT
TRBJ2-3 - - TRBV7-2 CASSLSRTSQDTQYF TGTGCCAGCAGCCTTAGTCGCACTAGCCAAGATACGCAGTATTTT
TRBJ2-3 - TRBD2 TRBV25-1 CASSEWRGTRAQYF TGTGCCAGCAGTGAATGGAGGGGGACTAGGGCGCAGTATTTT
TRBJ1-1 - TRBD1 TRBV11-2 CASSPPGTGRGTEAFF TGTGCCAGCAGCCCGCCTGGGACAGGGCGTGGCACTGAAGCTTTCTTT
TRBJ1-6 - - TRBV6-5 CASSPGMTPLHF TGTGCCAGCAGTCCAGGGATGACACCCCTCCACTTT
TRBJ2-3 - - TRBV7-2 CASSSSMRGGTDTQYF TGTGCCAGCAGCTCCTCCATGCGGGGAGGCACAGATACGCAGTATTTT
TRBJ2-1 - - TRBV2 CASSEAGNSYNEQFF TGTGCCAGCAGTGAAGCCGGTAACTCCTACAATGAGCAGTTCTTC
TRBJ1-6 few - TRBV27 CASSLTGYNSPLHF TGTGCCAGCAGTCTGACGGGTTATAATTCACCCCTCCACTTT
TRBJ1-2 - TRBD1 TRBV6-5 CASSYRDRGAYGYTF TGTGCCAGCAGTTACAGGGACAGGGGAGCGTATGGCTACACCTTC